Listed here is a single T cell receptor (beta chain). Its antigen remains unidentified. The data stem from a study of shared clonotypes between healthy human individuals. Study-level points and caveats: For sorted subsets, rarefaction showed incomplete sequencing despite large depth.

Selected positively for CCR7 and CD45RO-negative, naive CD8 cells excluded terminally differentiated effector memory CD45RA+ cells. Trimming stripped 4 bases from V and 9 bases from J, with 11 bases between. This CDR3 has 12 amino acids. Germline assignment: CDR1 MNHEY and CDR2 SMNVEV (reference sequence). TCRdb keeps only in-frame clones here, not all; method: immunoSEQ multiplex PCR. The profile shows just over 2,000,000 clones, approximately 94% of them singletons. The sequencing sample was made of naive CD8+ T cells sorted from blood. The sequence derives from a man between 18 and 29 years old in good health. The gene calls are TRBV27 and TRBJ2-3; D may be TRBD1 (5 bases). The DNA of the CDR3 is TGTGCCAGCAGTTCGACAGTCGGCACGCAGTATTTT. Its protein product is CASSSTVGTQYF.